This T cell receptor (beta chain) was documented in a study of blood T cells in healthy people across ages. Study background: About one barcoded beta molecule per two T cells came from capture by template switching.

Peripheral blood, about 9.3 milliliters per donor, was collected. The CDR3 sequence is 13 residues long. Per germline, CDR1 KGHSH and CDR2 LQKENI. V was clipped by 5 bases and J by 4 bases, with 12 bases between them. A second roughly 6 to 12 cycle PCR used barcoded and J-beta primers. There were at least 3 million CDR3-containing paired-end reads obtained from each sample. TCRdb ran MiXCR on the 5' RACE reads and lists one entry per CDR3 protein. The sample shows around 900,000 distinct CDR3 sequences, roughly 51% of them seen only once. The sequenced sample consisted of blood. This chain joins TRBV18 and TRBJ2-7; D is perhaps TRBD1 (5 bases). This receptor was identified in a woman aged 55-69 years in good health. The CDR3 DNA sequence: TGTGCCAGCTCAAGAACACAGGTATACGAGCAGTACTTC. Translating it yields CASSRTQVYEQYF. The full variable domain, rest sourced from reference TRBV18 and TRBJ2-7, is NAGVMQNPRHLVRRRGQEARLRCSPMKGHSHVYWYRQLPEEGLKFMVYLQKENIIDESGMPKERFSAEFPKEGPSILRIQQVVRGDSAAYFCASSRTQVYEQYFGPGTRLTVT.